This is a list of T cell receptor beta chains from one sample in a study of molecular identifiers for immune sequencing clone quantification. TCRdb processed the PCR reads anew with MiXCR; each CDR3 protein has one entry. The sample contains approximately 93,000 distinct CDR3 sequences, around a quarter of which appear only once. Sequences were obtained from naive CD8+ T cells from blood, with Jurkat cell RNA spiked in. These receptors were obtained from a human donor in good health. Some libraries in this study had Jurkat cell RNA spiked in. Each CDR3 is given with its conserved first and last residue. A D gene is named only where the DNA matches it firmly. Expanded clones are given a class, and other clones once, few, many or no size at all.

v_call,j_call,d_call,clone_size,cdr3_nt,cdr3_aa
TRBV12-3/TRBV12-4,TRBJ2-1,TRBD1,-,TGTGCCAGCAGACAACAGGGGAATGAGCAGTTCTTC,CASRQQGNEQFF
TRBV19,TRBJ1-4,-,-,TGTGCCAGTAGTCTTACCCAGCCAACTAATGAAAAACTGTTTTTT,CASSLTQPTNEKLFF
TRBV11-2,TRBJ2-1,-,-,TGTGCCAGCAGCTTAGATCGGATGTACAATGAGCAGTTCTTC,CASSLDRMYNEQFF
TRBV7-9,TRBJ2-2,-,-,TGTGCCAGCAGCTTTTCGGGAAACACCGGGGAGCTGTTTTTT,CASSFSGNTGELFF
TRBV6-5,TRBJ2-7,-,-,TGTGCCAGCAGTTACGGGACTGCCGCCTACGAGCAGTACTTC,CASSYGTAAYEQYF
TRBV4-3,TRBJ2-7,-,-,TGCGCCAGCAGCCAAGGGAGAAGCTACGCGCAGTACTTC,CASSQGRSYAQYF
TRBV7-9,TRBJ2-4,-,-,TGTGCCAGCAGTCGTAGCGGACTAGCCAAAAACATTCAGTACTTC,CASSRSGLAKNIQYF
TRBV27,TRBJ2-2,-,-,TGTGCCAGCAGGATCGGGACACCAGTTAACACCGGGGAGCTGTTTTTT,CASRIGTPVNTGELFF
TRBV5-4,TRBJ2-7,TRBD2,-,TGTGCCAGCAGCTCCGGACTAGAAAGCTCCTACGAGCAGTACTTC,CASSSGLESSYEQYF
TRBV27,TRBJ2-2,-,-,TGTGCCAGCAGTTTAATCCAGGTTGGAGGCACCGGGGAGCTGTTTTTT,CASSLIQVGGTGELFF
TRBV6-5,TRBJ2-7,-,many,TGTGCCAGCAGTAGGATGGCAGGGATCGAGCAGTACTTC,CASSRMAGIEQYF
TRBV19,TRBJ2-1,TRBD2,-,TGTGCCAGTGCGGAGCGGGGGGCATTACTGAGCTCCTACAATGAGCAGTTCTTC,CASAERGALLSSYNEQFF
TRBV19,TRBJ2-7,-,many,TGTGCCAGTAGTATAGATCTAACAGCCGGGATGTCCTACGAGCAGTACTTC,CASSIDLTAGMSYEQYF
TRBV7-8,TRBJ2-1,-,many,TGTGCCAGCAGCTTTGGGCTTACAAATATCTACAAGGCTGAGCAGTTCTTC,CASSFGLTNIYKAEQFF
TRBV28,TRBJ1-5,TRBD1,-,TGTGCCCGCCGCCCGGGACAGGGAGGTCCGCCCCCGCATTTT,CARRPGQGGPPPHF
TRBV6-2/TRBV6-3,TRBJ2-7,TRBD2,-,TGTGCCAGCAGTTACTCTAATCCGGGACTAGCGGGAGGATACGAGCAGTACTTC,CASSYSNPGLAGGYEQYF
TRBV2,TRBJ2-7,-,-,TGTGCCAGCAGTGACTCGCGAGACTACGAGCAGTACTTC,CASSDSRDYEQYF
TRBV27,TRBJ1-5,-,-,TGTGCCAGCAGTTTCATGGGGCACGGCAATCAGCCCCAGCATTTT,CASSFMGHGNQPQHF
TRBV19,TRBJ2-7,-,few,TGTGCCAGTAGTAGCGGCGGGACTCAGTACGAGCAGTACTTC,CASSSGGTQYEQYF
TRBV11-2,TRBJ2-3,TRBD1,many,TGTGCCAGCAGCTTAGAGGGACAGGGAACAGATACGCAGTATTTT,CASSLEGQGTDTQYF
TRBV11-1,TRBJ2-2,-,few,TGTGCCAGCAGAGAGGCTAGCGAGTGGACCGGGGAGCTGTTTTTT,CASREASEWTGELFF
TRBV11-2,TRBJ2-3,TRBD2,-,TGTGCCAGCAGCTTAGTGTTCGCTAGCGGGACGGCAGATACGCAGTATTTT,CASSLVFASGTADTQYF
TRBV27,TRBJ2-7,-,few,TGTGCCAGCAGTCCCGGGACGGCATCCTACGAGCAGTACTTC,CASSPGTASYEQYF
TRBV28,TRBJ2-5,-,many,TGTGCCAGCAGTTTAAGGGGTCCGTTGAACCCAACCCTAGAGACCCAGTACTTC,CASSLRGPLNPTLETQYF
TRBV12-3/TRBV12-4,TRBJ2-7,-,many,TGTGCCAGCAGTCCGGACGAGCAGTACTTC,CASSPDEQYF
TRBV13,TRBJ2-7,TRBD2,many,TGTGCCAGCAGCTTAGGACTAGCGGACTACGAGCAGTACTTC,CASSLGLADYEQYF
TRBV12-3/TRBV12-4,TRBJ1-1,TRBD1,many,TGTGCCAGCAGGGGGACAGGGCGGAACACTGAAGCTTTCTTT,CASRGTGRNTEAFF
TRBV11-2,TRBJ1-1,-,-,TGTGCCAGCAGCTTACAGGGCCAGGGCACTGAAGCTTTCTTT,CASSLQGQGTEAFF
TRBV19,TRBJ2-1,-,few,TGTGCCAGTAGTTATGGGTCCTACAATGAGCAGTTCTTC,CASSYGSYNEQFF
TRBV27,TRBJ1-1,-,-,TGTGCCAGCAGTTTATCGGGGGAGGGAGGCACTGAAGCTTTCTTT,CASSLSGEGGTEAFF
TRBV7-6,TRBJ2-1,-,once,TGTGCCAGCAGCTTAGAGGGTCTCTTCTACAATGAGCAGTTCTTC,CASSLEGLFYNEQFF
TRBV19,TRBJ2-2,-,-,TGTGCCAGTAGTCACGGGACGGACACCGGGGAGCTGTTTTTT,CASSHGTDTGELFF
TRBV9,TRBJ2-2,TRBD1,-,TGTGCCAGCAGGACAGGGGGTGACACCGGGGAGCTGTTTTTT,CASRTGGDTGELFF
TRBV6-4,TRBJ2-1,-,-,TGTGCCAGCCAGGGGGGCAATGAGCAGTTCTTC,CASQGGNEQFF
TRBV7-9,TRBJ1-1,-,many,TGTGCCAGCAGCTTCCAGGGGCGAGGCACTGAAGCTTTCTTT,CASSFQGRGTEAFF
TRBV28,TRBJ2-1,-,-,TGTGCCAGCAGTTTCTTGCAGGGAGCCAATGAGCAGTTCTTC,CASSFLQGANEQFF
TRBV24-1,TRBJ1-5,TRBD1,-,TGTGCCACCAGTGATGGGACAGGGTCCAAACAGCCCCAGCATTTT,CATSDGTGSKQPQHF
TRBV28,TRBJ2-7,TRBD2,many,TGTGCCAGCAGTTTTCTAGCGGGGACCTACGAGCAGTACTTC,CASSFLAGTYEQYF
TRBV7-2,TRBJ2-1,-,-,TGTGCCAGCAGACCCCCGGGTAGCCCGGACAATGAGCAGTTCTTC,CASRPPGSPDNEQFF
TRBV11-2,TRBJ2-3,-,few,TGTGCCAGCAGCTTAGCTGTGGGTCGCACAGATACGCAGTATTTT,CASSLAVGRTDTQYF
TRBV10-3,TRBJ2-5,TRBD2,-,TGTGCCACCTCGGGGGGCCAAGAGACCCAGTACTTC,CATSGGQETQYF
TRBV14,TRBJ2-7,TRBD1,many,TGTGCCAGCAGCCAAATGTCAGGGGGCTCCTACGAGCAGTACTTC,CASSQMSGGSYEQYF
TRBV4-3,TRBJ2-7,-,few,TGCGCCAGCAGCCAAGATTTTCGGTACGAGCAGTACTTC,CASSQDFRYEQYF
TRBV4-1,TRBJ1-2,-,once,TGCGCCAGCAGCCAAAATCGGGGATTGGATTTTGGCTACACCTTC,CASSQNRGLDFGYTF
TRBV28,TRBJ2-3,-,many,TGTGCCAGCAGACCCCAGACTCTGAGCACAGATACGCAGTATTTT,CASRPQTLSTDTQYF
TRBV19,TRBJ1-1,TRBD1,-,TGTGCCAGTAGTACCAGAGCGACAGGGGGCGAAGCTTTCTTT,CASSTRATGGEAFF
TRBV19,TRBJ1-1,-,many,TGTGCCAGTAGTAACGGGCGGAACACTGAAGCTTTCTTT,CASSNGRNTEAFF
TRBV19,TRBJ2-7,-,-,TGTGCCAGTAGTCTGGGACAGGGCCTAGCGGGCTCCTACGAGCAGTACTTC,CASSLGQGLAGSYEQYF
TRBV30,TRBJ2-5,-,-,TGTGCCTGGAGTGTTATATCCAACCAAGAGACCCAGTACTTC,CAWSVISNQETQYF
TRBV27,TRBJ2-3,-,many,TGTGCCAGCAGTTTATCCAGGGAAAGGGCGACAGATACGCAGTATTTT,CASSLSRERATDTQYF
TRBV9,TRBJ2-3,-,many,TGTGCCAGCAGCGTAGAAGGGGTTGGGACAGATACGCAGTATTTT,CASSVEGVGTDTQYF